This TCR beta chain was recovered during a study of cytomegalovirus exposure and HLA in healthy donors. Primers for the PCR totalled 60 Vbeta and 13 Jbeta. Produced via immunoSEQ multiplex PCR; TCRdb's table is partial and in-frame only. This table has roughly 100,000 clones, over 75% appearing once. Germline assignment: CDR1 SEHNR and CDR2 FQNEAQ (reference sequence). The CDR3 is 14 amino acids. V was clipped by 3 bases and J by 4 bases, with 11 bases between them. The receptor was isolated from a man aged 45-60 years in good health and CMV-seronegative. Sequences were obtained from PBMCs. The chain couples TRBV7-9 to TRBJ2-3, with D perhaps TRBD2 (6 bases). CDR3 sequence: CASSFDPGADTQYF. The CDR3 DNA sequence: TGTGCCAGCAGCTTTGACCCGGGGGCAGATACGCAGTATTTT.